This TCR beta chain is drawn from a study of vaccination and CD4 T cells after COVID-19. The CDR3 contains 15 residues. Germline V lookup: CDR1 KGHDR, CDR2 SFDVKD. Deletions cut 3 bases from V and 2 bases from J, with 11 bases between. Treatment meaning: roughly nine-day PBMC culture with coronavirus spike peptide pools or control peptides (ViraFEST assay). Sequenced with the Oncomine TCR Beta short-read assay was DNA taken from cultured CD4+ T cells. MiXCR, applied by TCRdb to the PCR reads, yields one record per CDR3 protein. Of about 20,000 distinct CDR3 sequences listed, less than 60% are singletons. In regard to this clonotype: Its antigen is as yet unknown.

The chain links TRBV24-1 to TRBJ2-3, with D possibly TRBD2 on 6 matching bases. The TCR sequence derives from a human donor who had recovered from COVID-19. The input for sequencing was CD4+ T cells from blood, cultured in vitro, taken before SARS-CoV-2 vaccination. Here the CDR3 DNA reads TGTGCCACCAGTGATGCGGGACTCTACACAGATACGCAGTATTTT. As protein: CATSDAGLYTDTQYF.